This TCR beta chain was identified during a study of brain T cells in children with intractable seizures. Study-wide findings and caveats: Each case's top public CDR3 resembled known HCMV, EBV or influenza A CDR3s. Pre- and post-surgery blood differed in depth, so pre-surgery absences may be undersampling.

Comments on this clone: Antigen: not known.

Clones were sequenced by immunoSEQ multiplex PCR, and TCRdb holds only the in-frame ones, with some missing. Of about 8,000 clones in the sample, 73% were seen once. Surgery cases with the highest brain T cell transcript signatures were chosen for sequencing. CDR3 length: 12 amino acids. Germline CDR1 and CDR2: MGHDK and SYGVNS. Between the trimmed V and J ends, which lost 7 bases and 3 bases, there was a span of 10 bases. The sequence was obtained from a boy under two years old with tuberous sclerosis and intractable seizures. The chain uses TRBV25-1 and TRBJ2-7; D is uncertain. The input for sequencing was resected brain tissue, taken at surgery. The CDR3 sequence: CASTTDGYEQYF. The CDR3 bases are TGTGCCAGCACCACGGACGGCTACGAGCAGTACTTC.